The 17 T cell receptor beta chains in this list originate from one sample, sequenced in a study of T cells after yellow fever vaccination. TCRdb analysed the 5' RACE reads with MiXCR anew, one entry per CDR3 protein. The data hold roughly 330,000 distinct CDR3 sequences, with 4% observed a single time. Here the sequenced sample was PBMCs, taken 5 days after the yellow fever booster vaccination. Source of these receptors: a man between 18 and 29 years old who received the YFV17D yellow fever vaccine.

This chain links TRBV18 with TRBJ1-4, with D tentatively TRBD1 (5 bases). V was cut by 2 bases and J by 7 bases, with 11 bases left in between. Germline V gives CDR1 KGHSH, CDR2 LQKENI. The CDR3 is 14 residues long. CDR3 bases: TGTGCCAGCTCACCAGGGACTATGGGTGAAAAACTGTTTTTT. Protein sequence: CASSPGTMGEKLFF.

This clonotype was counted only a few times. This chain uses TRBV20-1 with TRBJ2-7; 9 nucleotides line up with TRBD1. The CDR3 sequence is 17 residues long. V lost 0 bases and J lost 4; bases outside the gene matches: 13. The germline V gene has CDR1 DFQATT and CDR2 SNEGSKA (reference sequence). The CDR3 sequence is CSARDPLAGTGRYEQYF. CDR3 DNA: TGCAGTGCTAGAGATCCTCTCGCCGGGACAGGGCGATACGAGCAGTACTTC.

This chain connects TRBV5-1 to TRBJ1-2; D is possibly TRBD1 (5 bases). V lost 4 bases to trimming and J lost 3 bases, with 16 bases between them. Germline loops: CDR1 SGHRS, CDR2 YFSETQ. This CDR3 has 15 amino acids. CDR3 sequence: CASSPGGGDDYGYTF. CDR3 in DNA: TGCGCCAGCAGCCCCGGCGGGGGGGATGACTATGGCTACACCTTC.

This clonotype has a handful of counts. The gene calls are TRBV7-3 and TRBJ2-3; 8 nucleotides align to TRBD2. V lost 5 bases to trimming and J lost 2 bases; unmatched junction nucleotides: 6. CDR3 length: 15 amino acids. The germline gives CDR1 SGHTA, CDR2 FQGTGA. CDR3 residues: CASSQRGYDTDTQYF. The DNA of the CDR3 is TGTGCCAGCAGCCAGCGGGGGTATGACACAGATACGCAGTATTTT.

This clonotype was observed a handful of times. The J gene is TRBJ1-1, the V gene TRBV3-1, with D hard to call. The germline V gene encodes CDR1 LGHDT and CDR2 YNNKEL (reference sequence). The CDR3 contains 13 residues. Deletions cut 1 base from V and 6 bases from J, with 9 bases between. The CDR3, as DNA: TGTGCCAGCAGCCAAGGAAGCGGGGCTGAAGCTTTCTTT. Its protein is CASSQGSGAEAFF.

This clonotype was recorded a few times. The chain uses TRBV6-6 and TRBJ2-7, with D hard to call. The CDR3 is 14 residues long. Germline V gene sequence: CDR1 MNHNY, CDR2 SVGAGI (reference sequence). Deletions cut 5 bases from V and 4 bases from J, with 15 bases between. The CDR3 protein is CASSEAPDGYEQYF. Here the CDR3 DNA reads TGTGCCAGCAGTGAGGCCCCGGACGGTTACGAGCAGTACTTC.

The table lists this clonotype with many counts. V and J are TRBV10-1 and TRBJ2-2, with D hard to call. This CDR3 has 11 amino acids. Trimming removed 4 bases from V and 7 bases from J, with 4 bases in between. Germline CDR1 and CDR2: WNHNN and SYGVQD (reference sequence). CDR3 sequence (DNA): TGCGCCAGCAGTGTGAACGGGGAGCTGTTTTTT. Protein product: CASSVNGELFF.

This clonotype showed up just a few times. The chain couples TRBV6-2 or TRBV6-3 to TRBJ2-1; tentative D call: TRBD1 (6 bases). V lost 4 bases, J lost 4 bases, and 14 bases lay in between. This CDR3 contains 15 residues. The V gene's germline CDR1 is MNHEY and CDR2 SVGEGT. DNA for the CDR3: TGTGCCAGCAGTTCTGGGTCAGGGGATTACAATGAGCAGTTCTTC. Its translation: CASSSGSGDYNEQFF.

In this sample, this clonotype turned up many times. V and J are TRBV5-1 and TRBJ1-1; no reliable D call. The CDR3 is 16 residues long. Germline loops: CDR1 SGHRS, CDR2 YFSETQ. Trimming removed 0 bases from V and 3 bases from J, with 15 bases in between. The chain's CDR3 is CASSLVPEKADTEAFF. DNA for the CDR3: TGCGCCAGCAGCTTGGTACCCGAAAAGGCGGACACTGAAGCTTTCTTT.

The chain combines TRBV5-1 with TRBJ1-1; D unclear. CDR3 length equals 14 residues. The V and J ends lost 4 bases and 5 bases respectively, with 15 bases between them. Per the germline V gene, CDR1 is SGHRS and CDR2 is YFSETQ. The CDR3, as DNA: TGCGCCAGCAGCGCCCTTCCGACTGGGACTGAAGCTTTCTTT. Protein sequence: CASSALPTGTEAFF.

This clonotype was seen a handful of times. The V gene is TRBV5-1, the J gene TRBJ2-5; D may be TRBD2 (6 bases). The CDR3 is made up of 15 amino acids. Per the germline V gene, CDR1 is SGHRS and CDR2 is YFSETQ. Trimming took off 4 bases at V and 4 bases at J, with 17 bases between the two ends. This chain's CDR3 is CASSLLIAEPETQYF. In DNA, the CDR3 is TGCGCCAGCAGCCTACTAATAGCGGAGCCAGAGACCCAGTACTTC. Based on the CDR3 plus reference TRBV5-1 and TRBJ2-5, the full variable domain is KAGVTQTPRYLIKTRGQQVTLSCSPISGHRSVSWYQQTPGQGLQFLFEYFSETQRNKGNFPGRFSGRQFSNSRSEMNVSTLELGDSALYLCASSLLIAEPETQYFGPGTRLLVL.

This clonotype was recorded a few times. The rearrangement links TRBV7-9 to TRBJ2-7, with D perhaps matching TRBD2 (7 bases). Germline assignment: CDR1 SEHNR and CDR2 FQNEAQ (reference sequence). V was clipped by 7 bases and J by 2 bases, with 18 bases between them. The length of the CDR3 is 15 residues. The CDR3, as DNA: TGTGCCAGCATGCCCCGGGGAGGGGGGACCTACGAGCAGTACTTC. The encoded protein is CASMPRGGGTYEQYF.

V usage is TRBV11-2 and J usage is TRBJ2-5; 9 nucleotides align to TRBD2. The germline V gene encodes CDR1 SGHAT and CDR2 FQNNGV. CDR3 length equals 14 residues. V lost 5 bases, J lost 9 bases, and 10 bases stayed unmatched. The CDR3, as DNA: TGTGCCAGCAGCGGGACTAGCAGGCGGGGGGCCCAGTACTTC. It specifies CASSGTSRRGAQYF. The entire variable domain, with the rest obtained from reference TRBV11-2 and TRBJ2-5, is as follows: EAGVAQSPRYKIIEKRQSVAFWCNPISGHATLYWYQQILGQGPKLLIQFQNNGVVDDSQLPKDRFSAERLKGVDSTLKIQPAKLEDSAVYLCASSGTSRRGAQYFGPGTRLLVL.

This chain links TRBV29-1 with TRBJ2-1; TRBD2 agrees at 9 bases. This CDR3 has 15 amino acids. Germline V gene lookup returns CDR1 SQVTM and CDR2 ANQGSEA. V lost 0 bases, J lost 8 bases, and 8 bases stayed unmatched. The CDR3 nucleotides read TGCAGCGTTGAAGATCCGCGGGGGGGCCGGGATGAGCAGTTCTTC. Residues: CSVEDPRGGRDEQFF.

This clonotype has a count of ten or more. The V and J genes are TRBV5-1 and TRBJ2-6; D perhaps matches TRBD1 (6 bases). Per the germline V gene, CDR1 is SGHRS and CDR2 is YFSETQ. This CDR3 has 14 residues. Trimming took off 7 bases at V and 4 bases at J, with 12 bases between the two ends. The CDR3 sequence is CASRQAGGANVLTF. DNA of the CDR3: TGCGCCAGCCGACAGGCCGGCGGGGCCAACGTCCTGACTTTC. Using reference TRBV5-1 and TRBJ2-6 for the parts outside the CDR3, the full variable domain is KAGVTQTPRYLIKTRGQQVTLSCSPISGHRSVSWYQQTPGQGLQFLFEYFSETQRNKGNFPGRFSGRQFSNSRSEMNVSTLELGDSALYLCASRQAGGANVLTFGAGSRLTVL.

At least ten counts were recorded for this clonotype. This chain links TRBV6-1 with TRBJ1-4; maybe TRBD1 (5 bases). Looked up from germline, CDR1 is MNHNS and CDR2 is SASEGT. This CDR3 is built from 16 residues. The V gene lost 6 bases and the J gene lost 0 bases, with 14 bases spanning the gap. Here the CDR3 reads CASSAGGGTTNEKLFF. The CDR3, as DNA: TGTGCCAGCAGCGCCGGGGGGGGAACAACTAATGAAAAACTGTTTTTT.

This clonotype was seen a few times. The chain links TRBV5-4 to TRBJ2-5, with D perhaps TRBD1 (6 bases). Between the trimmed V and J ends, which lost 9 bases and 4 bases, there was a span of 16 bases. This CDR3 contains 13 residues. Germline V gene data show CDR1 as SGHNT and CDR2 as YYREEE (reference sequence). The CDR3 bases are TGTGCCACGGGGACCCAAGGGGGAGAGACCCAGTACTTC. This translates into CATGTQGGETQYF.